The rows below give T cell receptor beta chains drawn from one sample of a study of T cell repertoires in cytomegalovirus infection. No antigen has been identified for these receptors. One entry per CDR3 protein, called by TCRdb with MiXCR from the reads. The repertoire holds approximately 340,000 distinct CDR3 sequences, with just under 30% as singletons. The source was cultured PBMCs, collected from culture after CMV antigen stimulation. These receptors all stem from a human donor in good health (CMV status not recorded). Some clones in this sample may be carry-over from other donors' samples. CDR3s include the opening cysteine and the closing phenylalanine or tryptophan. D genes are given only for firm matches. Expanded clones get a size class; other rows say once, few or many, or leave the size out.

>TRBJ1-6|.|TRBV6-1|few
TGTGCCAGCAGTGAACTAGAGGGTCGTAATTCACCCCTCCACTTT
CASSELEGRNSPLHF
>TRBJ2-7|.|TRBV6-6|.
TGTGCCAGCAGTGATTTTGCAGGATCCTCGGACGAGCAGTACTTC
CASSDFAGSSDEQYF
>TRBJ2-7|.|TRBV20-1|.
TGCAGTGCTAGAGTGGGACACCGCTCCTACGAGCAGTACTTC
CSARVGHRSYEQYF
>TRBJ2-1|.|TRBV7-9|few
TGTGCCAGCAGTTATTGGACTCAAGACTTAAATGAGCAGTTCTTC
CASSYWTQDLNEQFF
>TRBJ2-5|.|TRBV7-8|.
TGTGCCAGCAGCCGACCCCGAGGCGCGGAACAAGAGACCCAGTACTTC
CASSRPRGAEQETQYF
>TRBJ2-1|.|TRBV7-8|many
TGTGCCAGCAGCTTTGAATGGGGTGGGAATGAGCAGTTCTTC
CASSFEWGGNEQFF
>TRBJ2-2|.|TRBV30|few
TGTGCCTGGAAACCAGCCGCGAACACCGGGGAGCTGTTTTTT
CAWKPAANTGELFF
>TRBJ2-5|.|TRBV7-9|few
TGTGCCAGCGGGAGTCAAGAGACCCAGTACTTC
CASGSQETQYF
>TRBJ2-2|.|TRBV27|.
TGTGCCACGGGGACCCGGACCGGGGAGCTGTTTTTT
CATGTRTGELFF
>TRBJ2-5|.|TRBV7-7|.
TGTGCCAGCACCAACTCGGAGACCCAGTACTTC
CASTNSETQYF
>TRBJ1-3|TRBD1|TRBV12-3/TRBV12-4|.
TGTGCCAGCAACGGAGGGGGCAGCCACCTAGGAAACACCATATATTTT
CASNGGGSHLGNTIYF
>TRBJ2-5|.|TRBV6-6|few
TGTGCCAGCAGCCGGGACCCTCCAGGGGAGACCCAGTACTTC
CASSRDPPGETQYF
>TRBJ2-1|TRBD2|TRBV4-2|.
TGTGCCAGCAGCTGGGGACTAGCGGGAGGAGGAAATGAGCAGTTCTTC
CASSWGLAGGGNEQFF
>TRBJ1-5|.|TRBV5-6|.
TGTGCCAGCAGCTTTCGGGGCAATCAGCCCCAGCATTTT
CASSFRGNQPQHF
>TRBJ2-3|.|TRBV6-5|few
TGTGCCAGCGGGAGCGGCTTAAAAGATACGCAGTATTTT
CASGSGLKDTQYF
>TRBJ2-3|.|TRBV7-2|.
TGTGCCAGCAGCTTAGTCAGCCTAGAAGATACGCAGTATTTT
CASSLVSLEDTQYF
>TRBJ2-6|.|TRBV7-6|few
TGTGCCAGCAGCTTAGGTGTCGAAGTCGCTTTC
CASSLGVEVAF
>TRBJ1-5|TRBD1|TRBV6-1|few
TGTGCCAGCAGTCTGGACGGGACAGGGGGCAATCAGCCCCAGCATTTT
CASSLDGTGGNQPQHF